These 15 T cell receptor beta chains came from one sample sequenced in a study of CD8+CD57+ T cells in acquired aplastic anemia (dated by TCRdb to the late 2010s). Flow cytometry had shown CD8+CD57+ cell expansion in the patients selected for sequencing. The reads were generated on an Illumina HiSeq 2000. TCR beta VDJ combination and CDR3 sequence profiling used genomic DNA as the template. The raw public reads went through TCRdb reprocessing: fastp at Q25, MiXCR clone calling, in-frame beta chains kept. Each CDR3 protein appears once, grouped with its most common genes and DNA. For this sample the table gives 270,000 or so distinct CDR3 sequences, of which roughly 82% were detected only once. In total, the top ten clones hold about two fifths of the sample. Specimen: sorted CD4+, CD8+, or CD8+CD57+ T cells (not recorded which) from PBMCs. The origin of the receptors is a human donor with aplastic anemia.

The V gene is TRBV7-2, the J gene TRBJ1-2; 8 nucleotides agree with TRBD1. The CDR3 extends over 14 amino acids. Unmatched junction bases numbered 4, after V lost 5 bases and J lost 2 bases. CDR1 and CDR2 (germline): SGHTA, FQGNSA. The CDR3 region has the DNA TGTGCCAGCAGCAGGACAGGGTTCAACTATGGCTACACCTTC. Protein: CASSRTGFNYGYTF.

The chain uses TRBV10-3 and TRBJ2-3, with 7 nucleotides matching TRBD2. The CDR3 contains 14 residues. Germline CDR1 and CDR2: ENHRY and SYGVKD. The junction had 18 bases not matched to a gene; V was cut back by 10 bases and J by 11 bases. CDR3 nucleotide sequence: TGTGCCAGCAGCGAAGCGGGATGCCCCGACAAGCAGTATTTT. Amino acids: CASSEAGCPDKQYF.

A word on this clonotype: One end of the junction is discordant with germline, which a read error may explain. The V and J genes are TRBV5-4 and TRBJ2-7, with 7 bases identical to TRBD2. Germline V lookup: CDR1 SGHNT, CDR2 YYREEE (reference sequence). This CDR3 spans 14 amino acids. The CDR3 nucleotides read TGTGCTAGCAGCTTTACTAGCGAACCCTACGAGCAGTACTTC. Translated: CASSFTSEPYEQYF. The full variable domain, with the rest looked up from reference TRBV5-4 and TRBJ2-7, is ETGVTQSPTHLIKTRGQQVTLRCSSQSGHNTVSWYQQALGQGPQFIFQYYREEENGRGNFPPRFSGLQFPNYSSELNVNALELDDSALYLCASSFTSEPYEQYFGPGTRLTVT.

The CDR3 DNA reads TGTGCCAGCAGCCAAAATCCGCAAGAGAAGCACTACTTC. This encodes CASSQNPQEKHYF. V and J are TRBV7-2 and TRBJ2-5; no definite D call. Trimming stripped 5 bases from V and 14 bases from J, with 21 bases between. The germline V gene has CDR1 SGHTA and CDR2 FQGNSA. The CDR3 has 13 residues.

The chain joins TRBV25-1 to TRBJ1-4, with D perhaps TRBD1 (6 bases). The CDR3 has 15 amino acids. Trimming took off 4 bases at V and 6 bases at J, with 15 bases between the two ends. Germline loops: CDR1 MGHDK, CDR2 SYGVNS. DNA for the CDR3: TGTGCCAGCAGTGTCGATCAGACAGGACATGAAAAACTGTTTTTT. It yields the protein CASSVDQTGHEKLFF.

On this clonotype itself: Because it lacks the conserved phenylalanine or tryptophan at the end, this CDR3 is likely a read error. The rearrangement uses TRBV2 and TRBJ2-5, with D perhaps TRBD1 (7 bases). The CDR3 runs to 14 residues. Germline V CDR1 and CDR2: SNHLY, FYNNEI. CDR3 residues: CATSGGGVQETQYD. CDR3 DNA sequence: TGTGCCACCAGCGGAGGGGGCGTGCAAGAGACGCAGTACGAT.

This clonotype was seen only a few times. At one end the junction does not follow the germline gene, possibly because of a read error. The J gene is TRBJ2-3, the V gene TRBV9, with D possibly TRBD1 on 6 matching bases. CDR1 and CDR2 from the germline V gene are SGDLS and YYNGEE. The CDR3 is 13 residues long. This CDR3 is CASGDGLTGTQYF. CDR3 bases: TGTGCCAGCGGGGACGGGCTGACAGGTACGCAGTATTTT.

On this clonotype itself: No conserved phenylalanine or tryptophan is present at the end of the CDR3, so a read error is the likely explanation. The DNA is left out, because the CDR3 cannot be placed on it with certainty; the CDR3 is given as TCRdb lists it. This sequence joins TRBV7-8 and TRBJ1-2. Ends included, the CDR3 has 13 residues. Germline V gene lookup returns CDR1 SGHVS and CDR2 FQNEAQ. The CDR3 protein is CASSLAGGHGTQY.

Comment on this clonotype: The junction and the germline gene differ at one end; a read error may be behind it. The gene calls are TRBV7-9 and TRBJ2-3; D assignment may be TRBD1 or TRBD2 (6 bases each). The germline V gene encodes CDR1 SEHNR and CDR2 FQNEAQ (reference sequence). The CDR3 consists of 14 residues. Here the CDR3 reads CASRPPRGPQTPHF. Here the CDR3 DNA reads TGTGCCAGCAGACCCCCCCGGGGGCCCCAAACGCCCCATTTT.

For this clonotype: Because the CDR3's place on the DNA is in doubt, the DNA is left out and the CDR3 is given as listed by TCRdb. The chain employs TRBV7-9 and TRBJ1-2; TRBD1 reflects the table's D call only, with no check against the DNA. The CDR3 extends over 16 residues, inclusive of both ends. CDR1 and CDR2 (germline): SEHNR, FQNEAQ (reference sequence). The CDR3 reads CASSQRDAGGYTFYTF.

The chain couples TRBV5-6 to TRBJ1-2, with 8 bases identical to TRBD1. The CDR3 runs 13 residues. V lost 4 bases, J lost 7 bases, and 6 bases stayed unmatched. The germline gives CDR1 SGHDT, CDR2 YYEEEE. The CDR3 DNA reads as TGTGCCAGCAGCCTGGACAGGGAAGGTGGCTACACCTTC. Its translation: CASSLDREGGYTF.

This chain uses TRBV7-9 with TRBJ2-5; 9 bases are shared with TRBD2. Germline V lookup: CDR1 SEHNR, CDR2 FQNEAQ (reference sequence). The CDR3 has 16 amino acids. The V and J ends lost 5 bases and 11 bases, in that order; junction bases with no gene match: 18. In DNA form, the CDR3 reads TGTGCCAGCAGCGTCCTCTTCGCGGGGGGGTTTTTGACACAGTACTTC. Its protein is CASSVLFAGGFLTQYF. Filled out from reference TRBV7-9 and TRBJ2-5, the complete variable domain reads DTGVSQNPRHKITKRGQNVTFRCDPISEHNRLYWYRQTLGQGPEFLTYFQNEAQLEKSRLLSDRFSAERPKGSFSTLEIQRTEQGDSAMYLCASSVLFAGGFLTQYFGPGTRLLVL.

This clonotype is a singleton in its sample. The junction departs from germline at one end; a sequencing error may be responsible. The gene calls are TRBV9 and TRBJ2-7; 11 nucleotides line up with TRBD1. Per the germline V gene, CDR1 is SGDLS and CDR2 is YYNGEE. The CDR3 is 14 amino acids. For the CDR3, the DNA is TGTGCCAGCAGCCCCAAGGACAGGGGGCTACAATCACACTTC. This translates into CASSPKDRGLQSHF.

CDR3 residues: CASSLGEGDIQDFFF. The DNA for the CDR3 is TGTGCCAGCAGCTTAGGGGAAGGAGACATTCAGGACTTCTTCTTT. The chain carries TRBV7-7 and TRBJ1-1; the D is unclear. The germline V gene encodes CDR1 SSHAT and CDR2 FNYEAQ (reference sequence). With 1 base removed from V and 14 bases from J, the gap between germline ends came to 23 bases. The CDR3 consists of 15 residues. Filled out from reference TRBV7-7 and TRBJ1-1, the complete variable domain reads GAGVSQSPRYKVTKRGQDVTLRCDPISSHATLYWYQQALGQGPEFLTYFNYEAQPDKSGLPSDRFSAERPEGSISTLTIQRTEQRDSAMYRCASSLGEGDIQDFFFGQGTRLTVV.

The genes are TRBV2 and TRBJ2-5; D is perhaps TRBD2 (5 bases). Trimming took 8 bases from V and 14 from J, leaving 27 bases between them. Germline CDR1 SNHLY, CDR2 FYNNEI. The CDR3 loop spans 14 amino acids. The CDR3 sequence is CASGRGSEHKTYYF. The CDR3 bases are TGTGCCAGCGGGAGAGGGAGCGAGCATAAGACGTATTACTTC.